This is a list of T cell receptor beta chains from one sample in a study of blood T cell repertoires in COVID-19. Here immunoSEQ multiplex PCR was the method, and the copy in TCRdb shows in-frame clones only, minus some. The sample carries 60,000 to 85,000 clones, about 80% recorded once. Sequenced material: peripheral blood. Source of these receptors: a man between 65 and 79 years old who had recovered from COVID-19. The CDR3 runs from the conserved cysteine through the conserved F or W. D genes are given only for firm matches. The size entry is marked missing in some rows and otherwise reads once, few, many or a size class.

J gene	D gene	clone size	CDR3 length	V gene	CDR3 DNA	CDR3 protein
TRBJ1-3	-	-	14	TRBV5-5	TGTGCCAGCAGCTTGACAGGGTCTGGAAACACCATATATTTT	CASSLTGSGNTIYF
TRBJ1-4	TRBD1	-	13	TRBV7-2	TGTGCCAGCAGCCCCTGGGACAGGCAGAAACTGTTTTTT	CASSPWDRQKLFF
TRBJ2-2	-	-	17	TRBV7-3	TGTGCCAGCAGCTTAACTTTGGACACAACGAACACCGGGGAGCTGTTTTTT	CASSLTLDTTNTGELFF
TRBJ2-7	TRBD1	-	15	TRBV19	TGTGCCAGTAGTATACAAGACAGGGGGTCCTACGAGCAGTACTTC	CASSIQDRGSYEQYF
TRBJ2-7	TRBD2	-	14	TRBV2	TGTGCCAGCAGTGAACGGGCTAGCGGGGCCCAGCAGTACTTC	CASSERASGAQQYF
TRBJ2-7	-	-	17	TRBV5-4	TGTGCCAGCAGCTTGAAGAACTTCCGGGACAAAGCCTACGAGCAGTACTTC	CASSLKNFRDKAYEQYF
TRBJ2-1	TRBD2	-	15	TRBV18	TGTGCCAGCTCCCTACTAGCGGGAGCTGCGAATGAGCAGTTCTTC	CASSLLAGAANEQFF
TRBJ1-6	TRBD1	-	15	TRBV7-9	TGTGCCAGCAGCTTAGTGGCAGGGGGTAGTTCACCCCTCCACTTT	CASSLVAGGSSPLHF
TRBJ2-1	TRBD1	-	17	TRBV27	TGTGCCAGCACCACCATCCCGGGACAGGCGCCTTACAATGAGCAGTTCTTC	CASTTIPGQAPYNEQFF
TRBJ2-3	-	-	12	TRBV5-1	TGCGCCAGCAGCCGAGACACAGATACGCAGTATTTT	CASSRDTDTQYF
TRBJ2-7	-	-	14	TRBV6-2/TRBV6-3	TGTGCCAGCAGTTATGCTCTGACGGGCTACGAGCAGTACTTC	CASSYALTGYEQYF
TRBJ2-5	TRBD1	-	15	TRBV19	TGTGCCAGTAGTCCCCAAAGGGACAGCCAAGAGACCCAGTACTTC	CASSPQRDSQETQYF
TRBJ1-3	-	-	14	TRBV28	TGTGCCAGCCTCCGGGGGGCTTCTGGAAACACCATATATTTT	CASLRGASGNTIYF
TRBJ1-4	-	few	16	TRBV19	TGTGCCAGTAGTCGGGGTTTAGCGCCATCTAATGAAAAACTGTTTTTT	CASSRGLAPSNEKLFF
TRBJ2-3	TRBD2	medium-sized	19	TRBV4-3	TGCGCCAGCAGCCAAGATTTCCTAGCGGGGGGTTCTAGCACAGATACGCAGTATTTT	CASSQDFLAGGSSTDTQYF
TRBJ2-1	TRBD2	-	12	TRBV11-1	TGTGCCAGCAGCCCCCGGGAGGATGAGCAGTTCTTC	CASSPREDEQFF
TRBJ2-3	TRBD2	-	14	TRBV30	TGTGCCTGGAGTGCGGGCGGGGGGCGAGATACGCAGTATTTT	CAWSAGGGRDTQYF
TRBJ2-1	TRBD2	-	14	TRBV7-3	TGTGCCAGCAGCCGTAGCGGGGGCCACAATGAGCAGTTCTTC	CASSRSGGHNEQFF
TRBJ1-2	-	-	15	TRBV14	TGTGCCAGCAGCCAAGGGGGCTTCCCTTTCTATGGCTACACCTTC	CASSQGGFPFYGYTF
TRBJ1-3	TRBD1	-	16	TRBV18	TGTGCCAGCTCACTCCGGACAGGAACGTCTGGAAACACCATATATTTT	CASSLRTGTSGNTIYF
TRBJ1-4	TRBD1	-	15	TRBV3-1/TRBV3-2	TGTGCCAGCAGCCACGGGGACAGGGAGTCGGGAAAACTGTTTTTT	CASSHGDRESGKLFF
TRBJ2-7	-	many	14	TRBV27	TGTGCCAGCAGGGTACAGGGGAGGACCTACGAGCAGTACTTC	CASRVQGRTYEQYF
TRBJ2-3	TRBD2	-	19	TRBV9	TGTGCCAGCAGCGTAAGTGGTACGGGGGGGCTGCTATCCACAGATACGCAGTATTTT	CASSVSGTGGLLSTDTQYF
TRBJ1-1	-	-	14	TRBV13	TGTGCCAGCAGCCGGGCGGTGCGAGGGACTGAAGCTTTCTTT	CASSRAVRGTEAFF
TRBJ2-3	-	-	15	TRBV27	TGTGTCTGCCGGAGGGCCGACCCCGGCACAGATACGCAGTATTTT	CVCRRADPGTDTQYF
TRBJ1-2	-	-	12	TRBV30	TGTGCCTGGAGTTCCACAGGGATTGGCTACACCTTC	CAWSSTGIGYTF
TRBJ1-5	-	-	14	TRBV28	TGTGCCAGCAGGCTAGGAGGAGAGAATCAGCCCCAGCATTTT	CASRLGGENQPQHF
TRBJ2-7	-	-	17	TRBV11-2	TGTGCCAGCAGCCCGAGACCTACCTCGGACGGGAGCCACGAGCAGTACTTC	CASSPRPTSDGSHEQYF
TRBJ1-1	TRBD1	few	13	TRBV30	TGTGCCTGGAGTGCTGGGACAGGGACGTCAGCTTTCTTT	CAWSAGTGTSAFF
TRBJ1-2	-	-	14	TRBV9	TGTGCCAGCAGCGCTAATACAGGCGGCTATGGCTACACCTTC	CASSANTGGYGYTF
TRBJ2-4	TRBD2	once	19	TRBV19	TGTGCCAGTAAAGCGGGGCCCGTGGGTGCGGGAATCTCCAAAAACATTCAGTACTTC	CASKAGPVGAGISKNIQYF
TRBJ2-5	TRBD2	-	16	TRBV7-2	TGTGCCAGCAGCTTAGACAGCGGGAGAATCGGAGAGACCCAGTACTTC	CASSLDSGRIGETQYF
TRBJ1-5	-	-	14	TRBV30	TGTGCCTGGAGTCAGGGGCAGTCGAATCAGCCCCAGCATTTT	CAWSQGQSNQPQHF
TRBJ1-1	TRBD1	-	12	TRBV29-1	TGCAGCGTTGAAGCGACAGGGACTGAAGCTTTCTTT	CSVEATGTEAFF
TRBJ1-2	-	-	15	TRBV7-2	TGTGCCAGCAGCCTTTTATTTGGGGGCCTCGATGGCTACACCTTC	CASSLLFGGLDGYTF
TRBJ1-1	-	-	15	TRBV28	TGTGCCAGCAGTGCGTATACAGATGGGTACACTGAAGCTTTCTTT	CASSAYTDGYTEAFF
TRBJ1-2	-	-	13	TRBV7-9	TGTGCCAGCAGCTTAGAGCAGGCCAATGGCTACACCTTC	CASSLEQANGYTF
TRBJ1-3	TRBD1	few	17	TRBV23-1	TGCGCCAGCAGTCAAGTCCCCGGACAGGGATTAGGAAACACCATATATTTT	CASSQVPGQGLGNTIYF
TRBJ1-5	TRBD1	-	15	TRBV4-3	TGCGCCAGCAGCCAAACAGGGGGTGGTGGTCAGCCCCAGCATTTT	CASSQTGGGGQPQHF
TRBJ2-1	-	few	14	TRBV27	TGTGCCAGCAGTTTTATAGTGAGCAGCGGTGAGCAGTTCTTC	CASSFIVSSGEQFF
TRBJ2-5	-	-	14	TRBV6-5	TGTGCCAGCTATAACGGAGCGGCGGCGGGTACCCAGTACTTC	CASYNGAAAGTQYF
TRBJ1-5	-	-	16	TRBV7-8	TGTGCCAGCAGCTTCCAGGGGATTCGGAGCAATCAGCCCCAGCATTTT	CASSFQGIRSNQPQHF
TRBJ2-5	TRBD1	-	15	TRBV9	TGTGCCAGCAGCGTAGTTTCAGGGGGCGAAGAGACCCAGTACTTC	CASSVVSGGEETQYF